These T cell receptor beta chains were read from a single sample in a study of cytomegalovirus exposure and HLA in healthy donors. Profiled with immunoSEQ multiplex PCR; TCRdb holds only in-frame clones, not every one. The sample lists 120,000 to 150,000 clones, approximately 73% occurring once. The sequenced sample was PBMCs. Every receptor here comes from a woman in her 40s in good health and CMV-seronegative. The CDR3 runs from the conserved cysteine through the conserved F or W.

V	J	CDR3
TRBV11-3	TRBJ2-1	CASSLGASGGLSIKYNEQFF
TRBV2	TRBJ1-3	CASSRGQGMRHTIYF
TRBV7-7	TRBJ1-1	CASSFLQVMNTEAFF
TRBV23-1	TRBJ1-5	CASSQSHLPTGTGGESNQPQHF
TRBV4-1	TRBJ1-1	CASSQSEDRNTEAFF
TRBV11-2	TRBJ2-7	CASSLGLVYEQYF
TRBV9	TRBJ1-2	CASSVEESDRAYGYTF
TRBV9	TRBJ2-3	CASSEGDRPVDTQYF
TRBV19	TRBJ1-2	CASSIDSYGYTF
TRBV4-2	TRBJ2-7	CASSKSEFGGYEQYF
TRBV4-3	TRBJ2-5	CASSQEIPGGNQETQYF
TRBV18	TRBJ1-2	CASSPPGTGPHYGYTF
TRBV27	TRBJ1-6	CASSSGQGQSPLHF
TRBV2	TRBJ1-1	CASRIDREGNRISTEAFF
TRBV6-6	TRBJ1-1	CASSYSRANTEAFF
TRBV12-2	TRBJ2-7	CASRPEAEDSNYEQYF
TRBV2	TRBJ1-2	CASSEALGQGRNYGYTF
TRBV5-6	TRBJ2-2	CASSPRQRGELFF
TRBV4-1	TRBJ2-5	CASSQGGRGLQETQYF
TRBV7-2	TRBJ1-2	CASSQRRGTHGYTF
TRBV29-1	TRBJ2-2	CSVLRGSTGELFF
TRBV5-1	TRBJ2-3	CASSSSGRGADTQYF
TRBV7-7	TRBJ2-3	CASSLGQGPDTQYF
TRBV7-3	TRBJ2-2	CASRRGGNTGELFF
TRBV27	TRBJ1-2	CASAGADYGYTF
TRBV15	TRBJ2-3	CATSRTRGTDTQYF
TRBV4-2	TRBJ1-1	CASSRQGGTEAFF
TRBV15	TRBJ2-3	CATSGDRGATQYF
TRBV5-6	TRBJ1-5	CASSLSSRHNQPQHF
TRBV5-1	TRBJ2-1	CASRTRTTNEQFF
TRBV7-3	TRBJ2-1	CASSLIRGLGNEQFF
TRBV4-3	TRBJ1-2	CASSQELQGARYGYTF
TRBV5-4	TRBJ1-5	CASSLGGQGEPQHF
TRBV27	TRBJ2-7	CASSLRPGASSYEQYF
TRBV25-1	TRBJ2-3	CASSERGGTDTQYF
TRBV5-1	TRBJ1-1	CASSQGLGQGLNTEAFF
TRBV25-1	TRBJ2-7	CASSVDSPYSYEQYF
TRBV7-2	TRBJ2-1	CASSFRGAGLNEQFF
TRBV18	TRBJ1-1	CASSPYSNTEAFF
TRBV4-3	TRBJ2-2	CASSQESGGVNTGELFF
TRBV4-1	TRBJ2-3	CASSQGGGLTDTQYF